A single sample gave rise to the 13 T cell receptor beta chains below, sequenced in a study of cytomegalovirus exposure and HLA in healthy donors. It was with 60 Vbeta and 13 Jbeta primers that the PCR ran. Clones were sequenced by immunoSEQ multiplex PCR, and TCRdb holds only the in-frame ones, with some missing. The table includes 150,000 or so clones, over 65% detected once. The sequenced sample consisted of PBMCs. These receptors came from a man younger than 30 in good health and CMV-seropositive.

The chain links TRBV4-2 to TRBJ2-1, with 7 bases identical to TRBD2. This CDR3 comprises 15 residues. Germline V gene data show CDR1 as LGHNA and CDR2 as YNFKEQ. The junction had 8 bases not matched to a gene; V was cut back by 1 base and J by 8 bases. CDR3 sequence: CASSQVAAGPHEQFF. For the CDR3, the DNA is TGTGCCAGCAGCCAAGTTGCAGCGGGGCCGCATGAGCAGTTCTTC.

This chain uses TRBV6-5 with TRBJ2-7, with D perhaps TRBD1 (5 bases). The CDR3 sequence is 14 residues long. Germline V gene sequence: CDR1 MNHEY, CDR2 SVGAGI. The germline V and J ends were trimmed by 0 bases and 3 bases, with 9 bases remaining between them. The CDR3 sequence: CASSYSGQGYEQYF. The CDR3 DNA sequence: TGTGCCAGCAGTTACTCAGGGCAGGGCTACGAGCAGTACTTC.

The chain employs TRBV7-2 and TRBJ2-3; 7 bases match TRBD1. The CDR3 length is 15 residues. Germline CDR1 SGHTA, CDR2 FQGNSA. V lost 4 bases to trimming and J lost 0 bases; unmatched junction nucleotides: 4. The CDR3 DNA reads TGTGCCAGCAGCTCAGAGGGACAGAGCACAGATACGCAGTATTTT. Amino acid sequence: CASSSEGQSTDTQYF. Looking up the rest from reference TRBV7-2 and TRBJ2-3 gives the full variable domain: GAGVSQSPSNKVTEKGKDVELRCDPISGHTALYWYRQSLGQGLEFLIYFQGNSAPDKSGLPSDRFSAERTGGSVSTLTIQRTQQEDSAVYLCASSSEGQSTDTQYFGPGTRLTVL.

The CDR3 region has the DNA TGTGCCATCGCCCAGAGAACCGGACAGGGGAAGTCCAATGAGCAGTTCTTC. Its translation: CAIAQRTGQGKSNEQFF. This sequence joins TRBV10-3 and TRBJ2-1; 9 nucleotides line up with TRBD1. There are 17 residues in the CDR3. V gave up 8 bases and J gave up 6 bases; unmatched junction bases: 17. CDR1 and CDR2 from the germline V gene are ENHRY and SYGVKD.

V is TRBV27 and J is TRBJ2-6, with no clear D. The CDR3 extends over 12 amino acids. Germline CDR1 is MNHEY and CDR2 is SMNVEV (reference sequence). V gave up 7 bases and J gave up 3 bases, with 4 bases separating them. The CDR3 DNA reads TGTGCCAGCACCAGTGGGGCCAACGTCCTGACTTTC. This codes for CASTSGANVLTF.

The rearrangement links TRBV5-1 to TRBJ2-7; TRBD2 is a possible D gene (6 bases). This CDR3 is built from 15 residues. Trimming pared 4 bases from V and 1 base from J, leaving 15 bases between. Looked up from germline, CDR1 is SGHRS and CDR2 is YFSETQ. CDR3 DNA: TGCGCCAGCAGCCCTGGGGGGACCCCGTCCTACGAGCAGTACTTC. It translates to CASSPGGTPSYEQYF.

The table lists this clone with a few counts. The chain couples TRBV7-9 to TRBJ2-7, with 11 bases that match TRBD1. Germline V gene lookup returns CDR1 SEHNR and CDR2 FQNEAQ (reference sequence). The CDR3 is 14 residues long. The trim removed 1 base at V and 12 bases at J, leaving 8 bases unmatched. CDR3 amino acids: CASSLGGQGVEVYF. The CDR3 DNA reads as TGTGCCAGCAGCTTAGGGGGACAGGGGGTTGAGGTGTACTTC.

The CDR3: CASSYSSSGNTIYF. Here the CDR3 DNA reads TGTGCCAGCAGTTACTCGAGCTCTGGAAACACCATATATTTT. The rearrangement joins TRBV6-5 to TRBJ1-3; D remains ambiguous. From germline, CDR1 is MNHEY and CDR2 SVGAGI. The CDR3 is 14 residues long. V was trimmed by 0 bases and J by 0 bases, leaving 3 bases between them.

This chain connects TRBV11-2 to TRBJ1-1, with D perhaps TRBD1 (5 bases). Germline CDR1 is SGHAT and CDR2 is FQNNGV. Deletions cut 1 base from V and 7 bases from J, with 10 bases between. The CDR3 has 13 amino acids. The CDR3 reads CASSLVITGEAFF. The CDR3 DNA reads TGTGCCAGCAGCTTAGTAATTACAGGTGAAGCTTTCTTT.

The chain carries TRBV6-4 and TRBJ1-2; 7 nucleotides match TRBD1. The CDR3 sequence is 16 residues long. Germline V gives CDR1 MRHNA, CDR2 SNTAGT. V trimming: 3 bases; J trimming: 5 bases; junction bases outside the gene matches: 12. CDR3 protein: CASSDRRAGGKYGYTF. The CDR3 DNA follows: TGTGCCAGCAGTGATAGACGGGCAGGGGGAAAATATGGCTACACCTTC.

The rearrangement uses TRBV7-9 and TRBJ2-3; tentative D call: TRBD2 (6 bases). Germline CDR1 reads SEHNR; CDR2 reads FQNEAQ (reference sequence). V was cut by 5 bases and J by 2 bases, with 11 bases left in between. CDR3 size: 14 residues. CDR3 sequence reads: CASSPGLPTDTQYF. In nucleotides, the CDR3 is TGTGCCAGCAGCCCAGGACTACCCACAGATACGCAGTATTTT.

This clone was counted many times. The chain's CDR3 is CASSYSIGVSGNTIYF. CDR3 bases: TGTGCCAGCAGTTACTCCATAGGGGTCTCTGGAAACACCATATATTTT. The chain uses TRBV6-5 and TRBJ1-3, with a weak D call TRBD1 (5 bases). There are 16 residues in the CDR3. From germline, CDR1 is MNHEY and CDR2 SVGAGI. V lost 0 bases, J lost 0 bases, and 9 bases lay in between.

DNA for the CDR3: TGTGCCAGTAGTGTCGTTCGGGGGGCCCAGCATTTT. It specifies CASSVVRGAQHF. The V call is TRBV19, the J call TRBJ1-5, with TRBD1 as a possible D gene (5 bases). CDR1 LNHDA and CDR2 SQIVND come from the germline V gene (reference sequence). Trimming removed 5 bases from V and 11 bases from J, with 13 bases in between. The CDR3 consists of 12 residues.